Below, 26 T cell receptor beta chains from the same sample are listed, as sequenced in a study of T cells in Graves' hyperthyroidism and ophthalmopathy. TCR beta CDR3 sequences were amplified from RNA transcripts. TCR CDR3 regions were first amplified by RT-PCR with HTBI primers. TCRdb redid the calling of the multiplex PCR reads with MiXCR, one entry per CDR3 protein. Here the sample spans approximately 380,000 distinct CDR3 sequences, 11% to 15% being singletons. Sequencing input: blood. These receptors all come from a man in his fifties or sixties with Graves' ophthalmopathy.

The chain has TRBV4-1 and TRBJ2-1; TRBD2 matches 7 bases. The CDR3 loop spans 15 amino acids. Germline V gives CDR1 MGHRA, CDR2 YSYEKL. The V gene end was trimmed by 1 base and the J gene end by 4 bases; junction bases not matched to a gene: 4. The CDR3 coding sequence is TGCGCCAGCAGCCAAGTCACTAGCGCTTACAATGAGCAGTTCTTC. This translates into CASSQVTSAYNEQFF.

Worth noting for this clonotype: A single base separates this from a much larger clone, so it may be a read error. V usage is TRBV11-3 and J usage is TRBJ2-2; D perhaps matches TRBD2 (5 bases). CDR1 is SGHNT, CDR2 YENEEA, per germline. The CDR3 is 15 amino acids. CDR3 sequence reads: CASSILSSPTGELCF. The CDR3 bases are TGTGCCAGCAGCATCCTGAGTAGCCCAACCGGGGAGCTGTGTTTT. Based on the CDR3 plus reference TRBV11-3 and TRBJ2-2, the full variable domain is EAGVVQSPRYKIIEKKQPVAFWCNPISGHNTLYWYLQNLGQGPELLIRYENEEAVDDSQLPKDRFSAERLKGVDSTLKIQPAELGDSAVYLCASSILSSPTGELCFGEGSRLTVL.

At least ten counts were recorded for this clonotype. This sequence joins TRBV13 and TRBJ1-2; 11 positions match TRBD1. Germline loops: CDR1 PRHDT, CDR2 FYEKMQ (reference sequence). This CDR3 contains 15 residues. V trimming: 2 bases; J trimming: 5 bases; junction bases outside the gene matches: 4. The CDR3 sequence is CASSLKDRGLYGYTF. The CDR3 nucleotides read TGTGCCAGCAGCTTAAAGGACAGGGGGCTTTATGGCTACACCTTC.

This clonotype came up a few times. This chain links TRBV29-1 with TRBJ1-3; D remains ambiguous. The CDR3 extends over 12 amino acids. V was pared by 4 bases and J by 4 bases, with 8 bases between. Germline CDR1 SQVTM, CDR2 ANQGSEA. The CDR3 DNA reads as TGCAGCGTTGTGGATCTGGGAAACACCATATATTTT. This encodes CSVVDLGNTIYF. Looking up the rest from reference TRBV29-1 and TRBJ1-3 gives the full variable domain: SAVISQKPSRDICQRGTSLTIQCQVDSQVTMMFWYRQQPGQSLTLIATANQGSEATYESGFVIDKFPISRPNLTFSTLTVSNMSPEDSSIYLCSVVDLGNTIYFGEGSWLTVV.

The CDR3 region is CASSLDVNTQYF. In DNA, the CDR3 is TGTGCCAGCAGCCTAGACGTTAATACGCAGTATTTT. The chain recombines TRBV9 with TRBJ2-3; no reliable D call. Trimming cost V 4 bases and J 7 bases, with 10 bases left between them. The CDR3 is made up of 12 amino acids. CDR1 and CDR2 (germline): SGDLS, YYNGEE.

The chain links TRBV7-9 to TRBJ2-5, with a tentative D call TRBD1 (5 bases). Per germline, CDR1 SEHNR and CDR2 FQNEAQ (reference sequence). This CDR3 region has 12 residues. CDR3 in DNA: TGTGCAGGCCTAGGGGCCGAAGAGACCCAGTACTTC. Encoded protein: CAGLGAEETQYF.

This clonotype was counted at least ten times. CDR3 sequence reads: CASSSPPGEQYF. The CDR3 DNA sequence: TGTGCCAGCAGTTCCCCACCAGGCGAGCAGTACTTC. The chain recombines TRBV6-1 with TRBJ2-7, with no clear D. The CDR3 has 12 residues. CDR1 is MNHNS, CDR2 SASEGT, per germline. Trimming pared 5 bases from V and 6 bases from J, leaving 11 bases between.

The table lists this clonotype with many counts. V is TRBV6-1 and J is TRBJ2-3; D is perhaps TRBD2 (6 bases). The CDR3 is 15 amino acids. The V gene lost 4 bases and the J gene lost 4 bases, with 15 bases spanning the gap. CDR1 MNHNS and CDR2 SASEGT come from the germline V gene. CDR3: CASSGYPGTSDTQYF. The CDR3 DNA follows: TGTGCCAGCAGTGGGTACCCAGGGACTTCAGATACGCAGTATTTT.

The table lists this clonotype with many counts. This chain links TRBV7-3 with TRBJ2-2; 7 bases match TRBD2. Germline V gives CDR1 SGHTA, CDR2 FQGTGA. The CDR3 covers 17 residues. Unmatched junction bases numbered 12, after V lost 4 bases and J lost 4 bases. The CDR3, as DNA: TGTGCCAGCAGCTGGGCCCCCGGACTAGTTGGCACCGGGGAGCTGTTTTTT. It encodes CASSWAPGLVGTGELFF. The full variable domain, completed using reference TRBV7-3 and TRBJ2-2, is GAGVSQTPSNKVTEKGKYVELRCDPISGHTALYWYRQSLGQGPEFLIYFQGTGAADDSGLPNDRFFAVRPEGSVSTLKIQRTERGDSAVYLCASSWAPGLVGTGELFFGEGSRLTVL.

The sample holds many counts of this clonotype. The chain uses TRBV28 and TRBJ1-1; 9 bases align to TRBD1. V trimming: 4 bases; J trimming: 6 bases; junction bases outside the gene matches: 12. The germline V gene encodes CDR1 MDHEN and CDR2 SYDVKM. The CDR3 runs 16 residues. DNA for the CDR3: TGTGCCAGCAGTTCCCCCATTATCGGACAGGGGTCTGAAGCTTTCTTT. Translating gives CASSSPIIGQGSEAFF.

This clonotype was picked up a small number of times. The chain has TRBV2 and TRBJ2-2; D is uncertain. V lost 7 bases and J 1 base, leaving 7 bases between the germline ends. This CDR3 has 13 residues. Per germline, CDR1 SNHLY and CDR2 FYNNEI. The DNA for the CDR3 is TGTGCCAGCACACTACGGAACACCGGGGAGCTGTTTTTT. Translation gives CASTLRNTGELFF.

The table lists this clonotype with many counts. The chain is built from TRBV28 and TRBJ2-7; unclear D gene. CDR1 and CDR2 from the germline V gene are MDHEN and SYDVKM. The V end lost 3 bases, the J end lost 6 bases, and 9 bases lay between the germline ends. CDR3 length: 12 residues. The DNA of the CDR3 is TGTGCCAGCAGTTTCCCGCAGGCCGAGCAGTACTTC. Translating it yields CASSFPQAEQYF.

The chain recombines TRBV5-6 with TRBJ2-1; 9 bases are shared with TRBD2. Germline trimming cut 1 base from V and 5 bases from J; bases unmatched to any gene: 4. Per the germline V gene, CDR1 is SGHDT and CDR2 is YYEEEE. There are 15 residues in the CDR3. CDR3 amino acids: CASSLRLAENNEQFF. CDR3 DNA sequence: TGTGCCAGCAGCTTGAGACTAGCGGAAAACAATGAGCAGTTCTTC.

This clonotype was recorded at least ten times. The chain carries TRBV27 and TRBJ1-1; the match to TRBD1 covers 12 bases. Germline CDR1 and CDR2: MNHEY and SMNVEV (reference sequence). Trimming cost V 5 bases and J 10 bases; bases outside gene matches: 11. The CDR3 consists of 15 residues. The DNA of the CDR3 is TGTGCCAGCAGTCCCGGGACAGGGGGCCTCGAGTTAGCTTTCTTT. This encodes CASSPGTGGLELAFF.

Regarding this clonotype: The junction departs from the called germline gene at one end, perhaps through a read error. The chain recombines TRBV27 with TRBJ2-7, with D perhaps TRBD1 (5 bases). Germline lookup yields CDR1 MNHEY and CDR2 SMNVEV (reference sequence). The CDR3 spans 14 residues. CDR3 residues: CDSSFSQGTYEQYF. DNA of the CDR3: TGTGACAGCAGTTTCAGCCAGGGAACCTACGAGCAGTACTTC.

The chain has TRBV20-1 and TRBJ1-3, with D possibly being TRBD1 (5 bases). The CDR3 is 14 amino acids. The V gene's germline CDR1 is DFQATT and CDR2 SNEGSKA (reference sequence). V was cut by 6 bases and J by 1 base, with 13 bases left in between. The CDR3 spells CSAAQGYSGNTIYF. In nucleotides, the CDR3 is TGCAGTGCAGCCCAGGGCTATTCTGGAAACACCATATATTTT.

This clonotype has ten or more counts. The chain carries TRBV7-9 and TRBJ1-1, with D possibly matching TRBD1 (5 bases). Germline CDR1 and CDR2: SEHNR and FQNEAQ (reference sequence). Between the trimmed V and J ends, which lost 4 bases and 11 bases, there was a span of 14 bases. This CDR3 is 12 amino acids long. DNA for the CDR3: TGTGCCAGCAGCTACGGGGGTTTGTGGGCTTTCTTT. It is translated as CASSYGGLWAFF. The variable domain in full, completed from reference TRBV7-9 and TRBJ1-1, reads DTGVSQNPRHKITKRGQNVTFRCDPISEHNRLYWYRQTLGQGPEFLTYFQNEAQLEKSRLLSDRFSAERPKGSFSTLEIQRTEQGDSAMYLCASSYGGLWAFFGQGTRLTVV.

There are many counts of this clonotype. This chain uses TRBV6-1 with TRBJ1-2; 7 bases fit TRBD1. The CDR3 extends over 15 amino acids. Looked up from germline, CDR1 is MNHNS and CDR2 is SASEGT. V lost 1 base to trimming and J lost 8 bases; unmatched junction nucleotides: 10. CDR3 sequence: CASSEGDRDSSGYTF. CDR3 in DNA: TGTGCCAGCAGTGAAGGTGACAGGGACTCTAGCGGCTACACCTTC.

This clonotype was observed at least ten times. The genes are TRBV11-3 and TRBJ2-1; no clear D gene. V was cut by 5 bases and J by 8 bases, with 13 bases left in between. The CDR3 consists of 13 residues. CDR1 is SGHNT, CDR2 YENEEA, per germline. The CDR3 DNA reads TGTGCCAGCAGCCCCCTCGGCTTGCATGAGCAGTTCTTC. Its translation is CASSPLGLHEQFF.

The sample holds many counts of this clonotype. This sequence joins TRBV2 and TRBJ1-5, with D possibly TRBD1 on 6 matching bases. Germline V gene sequence: CDR1 SNHLY, CDR2 FYNNEI. This CDR3 spans 15 amino acids. V shed 4 bases and J shed 2 bases, with 12 bases lying between them. CDR3 DNA sequence: TGTGCCAGCAGTGTTGGGGGGCTTGGCAATCAGCCCCAGCATTTT. Encoded protein: CASSVGGLGNQPQHF.

This clonotype was observed at least ten times. The chain employs TRBV28 and TRBJ2-5, with 12 bases that match TRBD2. CDR3 length: 17 residues. Germline V gene lookup returns CDR1 MDHEN and CDR2 SYDVKM. With 3 bases clipped from V and 5 bases from J, the junction kept 10 bases outside the gene matches. CDR3 DNA: TGTGCCAGCAGTTTGGGAGTGACTAGCGGGAGTGCGGAGACCCAGTACTTC. It is translated as CASSLGVTSGSAETQYF. Complete variable domain (other parts from reference TRBV28 and TRBJ2-5): DVKVTQSSRYLVKRTGEKVFLECVQDMDHENMFWYRQDPGLGLRLIYFSYDVKMKEKGDIPEGYSVSREKKERFSLILESASTNQTSMYLCASSLGVTSGSAETQYFGPGTRLLVL.

This clonotype was detected ten times or more. The chain is built from TRBV20-1 and TRBJ2-3, with D perhaps TRBD2 (5 bases). Germline V gives CDR1 DFQATT, CDR2 SNEGSKA (reference sequence). With 5 bases removed from V and 6 bases from J, the gap between germline ends came to 27 bases. The CDR3 extends over 17 amino acids. The CDR3 here is CSAPPAETSWGPDTQYF. In nucleotides, the CDR3 is TGCAGTGCTCCTCCCGCCGAAACTAGTTGGGGTCCGGATACGCAGTATTTT.

The table lists this clonotype with many counts. The J gene is TRBJ2-7, the V gene TRBV7-8, with D possibly TRBD1 on 5 matching bases. This CDR3 region has 16 residues. Trimming pared 1 base from V and 1 base from J, leaving 14 bases between. Germline V gene sequence: CDR1 SGHVS, CDR2 FQNEAQ. In DNA form, the CDR3 reads TGTGCCAGCAGCTTAGTGCAGGGAATAGGATCCTACGAGCAGTACTTC. This sequence encodes CASSLVQGIGSYEQYF.

This clonotype has a handful of counts. The CDR3 spells CASSPNSPRGYEQYF. Written as DNA, the CDR3 is TGTGCCAGCAGCCCCAATAGCCCCCGGGGGTACGAGCAGTACTTC. This chain joins TRBV28 and TRBJ2-7; tentative D call: TRBD2 (6 bases). The germline V gene encodes CDR1 MDHEN and CDR2 SYDVKM. V dropped 6 bases and J dropped 4 bases, with 19 bases sitting between them. The length of the CDR3 is 15 residues. The whole variable domain, remainder taken from reference TRBV28 and TRBJ2-7, is DVKVTQSSRYLVKRTGEKVFLECVQDMDHENMFWYRQDPGLGLRLIYFSYDVKMKEKGDIPEGYSVSREKKERFSLILESASTNQTSMYLCASSPNSPRGYEQYFGPGTRLTVT.

As concerns this clonotype: This could be a read error, since a much larger clone is one nucleotide away. V gene TRBV7-6 combines with J gene TRBJ2-1; TRBD2 agrees at 10 bases. Looked up from germline, CDR1 is SGHVS and CDR2 is FNYEAQ. This CDR3 has 15 amino acids. The CDR3 coding sequence is TGTGCCAGCGGCTTAGGGGTGACTAGCGGGAATGAGCAGTTCTTC. Amino acid sequence: CASGLGVTSGNEQFF.

The V gene is TRBV6-1, the J gene TRBJ1-1; 7 nucleotides agree with TRBD1. The length of the CDR3 is 15 residues. Germline-derived CDR1 and CDR2 are MNHNS and SASEGT. The ends lost 6 bases at V and 1 base at J; junction bases unmatched: 8. CDR3 nucleotide sequence: TGTGCCAGCAGGGGACCGGGACAGAAGAACACTGAAGCTTTCTTT. Its translation: CASRGPGQKNTEAFF.